Listed below are T cell receptor beta chains from one sample, sequenced in a study of blood T cell repertoires in COVID-19. Clones were read by immunoSEQ multiplex PCR, and TCRdb kept only the in-frame ones, dropping some. The table lists 130,000 to 150,000 clones, about nine tenths of them singletons. Sequences were obtained from peripheral blood. The receptors derive from a woman aged 45 to 65 with acute or convalescent COVID-19. Each CDR3 is given with its conserved first and last residue. The D gene is left open where the match is weak.

v_gene	j_gene	d_gene	CDR3nt	CDR3aa
TRBV2	TRBJ1-1	-	TGTGCCAGCAGGGACGACAGGAACACTGAAGCTTTCTTT	CASRDDRNTEAFF
TRBV3-1/TRBV3-2	TRBJ1-2	-	TGTGCCAGCAGCCAAGAGGGGGCAGGGCACTATGGCTACACCTTC	CASSQEGAGHYGYTF
TRBV5-1	TRBJ2-7	TRBD1	TGCGCCAGCAGCCCCCTCGGGGGACAGGGGGCATACGAGCAGTACTTC	CASSPLGGQGAYEQYF
TRBV2	TRBJ1-5	-	TGTGCCAGCAGTGTATCCACGAGAAATCAGCCCCAGCATTTT	CASSVSTRNQPQHF
TRBV18	TRBJ2-3	-	TGTGCCAGCTCACCACCGGCCGTTACAGATACGCAGTATTTT	CASSPPAVTDTQYF
TRBV6-5	TRBJ2-3	TRBD1	TGTGCCAGTGGAAACCGGGACAGGAAGAAAGATACGCAGTATTTT	CASGNRDRKKDTQYF
TRBV27	TRBJ2-7	TRBD2	TGTGCCAGCAGTTTAAGCGGGACCTCCTACGAGCAGTACTTC	CASSLSGTSYEQYF
TRBV12-3/TRBV12-4	TRBJ2-1	-	TGTGCCAGCAGTTGGAAACAGGGAAATGAGCAGTTCTTC	CASSWKQGNEQFF
TRBV3-1/TRBV3-2	TRBJ1-2	-	TGTGCCAGCAGCCAAGACGCTCTCAGGGACTATGGCTACACCTTC	CASSQDALRDYGYTF
TRBV5-5	TRBJ2-5	TRBD1	TGTGCCAGCAGCTTTGACAGGGGGGGAGAGACCCAGTACTTC	CASSFDRGGETQYF
TRBV6-5	TRBJ1-1	TRBD1	TGTGCCAGCTCCTACAGGGGGCCTAACACTGAAGCTTTCTTT	CASSYRGPNTEAFF
TRBV7-9	TRBJ1-1	-	TGTGCCAGCACCCCATCGAACACTGAAGCTTTCTTT	CASTPSNTEAFF
TRBV6-5	TRBJ1-2	TRBD1	TGTGCCGGGGATGGACAGGGGGAGGCTGGCTACACCTTC	CAGDGQGEAGYTF
TRBV13	TRBJ2-3	TRBD1	TGTGCCAGCAGCTGGCGACAGGGTGCAGATACGCAGTATTTT	CASSWRQGADTQYF
TRBV27	TRBJ2-1	TRBD2	TGTGCCAGCATTTATACCTGGACTAGCGGGGGGACGAGTCACAATGAGCAGTTCTTC	CASIYTWTSGGTSHNEQFF
TRBV6-5	TRBJ1-3	TRBD1	TGTGCCAGCAGTTACTCTGAGGACAGGGCTGGAAACACCATATATTTT	CASSYSEDRAGNTIYF
TRBV9	TRBJ2-6	-	TGTGCCAGCAGCGTCTCCGGGGCTGGGGCCAACGTCCTGACTTTC	CASSVSGAGANVLTF
TRBV7-9	TRBJ1-5	TRBD1	TGTGCCAGCAGTATGGGACAGGGCAATCAGCCCCAGCATTTT	CASSMGQGNQPQHF
TRBV7-3	TRBJ1-2	TRBD1	TGTGCCAGCAGCCAGACAGGGTCCTATGGCTACACCTTC	CASSQTGSYGYTF
TRBV28	TRBJ2-7	-	TGTGCCAGCAGTCAGCAGGGCCCGGTTAAGCACGAGCAGTACTTC	CASSQQGPVKHEQYF
TRBV19	TRBJ1-4	-	TGTGCCAGTAGTATAGACGCAGGGCTCATTTTCCCAACTAATGAAAAACTGTTTTTT	CASSIDAGLIFPTNEKLFF
TRBV5-1	TRBJ1-1	-	TGCGCCAGCAGCTGGAGGGGTTTCTCTGAAGCTTTCTTT	CASSWRGFSEAFF
TRBV14	TRBJ1-4	-	TGTGCCAGCAGCCTTATTCAGGGGAATCGTGAAAAACTGTTTTTT	CASSLIQGNREKLFF
TRBV2	TRBJ2-7	TRBD1	TGTGCCAGCTATTTACTCCGGGACAGCTACGAGCAGTACTTC	CASYLLRDSYEQYF
TRBV7-3	TRBJ2-3	TRBD1	TGTGCCAGCAGTTTAACCGGGACAGGGGGCACAGATACGCAGTATTTT	CASSLTGTGGTDTQYF
TRBV7-3	TRBJ2-7	-	TGTGCCAGCAGCTTAAATGGGCAGGGCTACGAGCAGTACTTC	CASSLNGQGYEQYF